Below are 13 T cell receptor beta chains sequenced from a single sample in a study of early T cells in non-severe SARS-CoV-2 infection. Each CDR3 protein gets one entry after TCRdb re-called the 5' RACE reads with MiXCR. The sample has just under 65,000 distinct CDR3 sequences; roughly 13% are singletons. Sample: whole blood. These TCRs come from an adult who was a healthcare worker with PCR-confirmed SARS-CoV-2 infection or an uninfected control (not recorded which).

V and J are TRBV27 and TRBJ2-7; no clear D gene. Germline CDR1 reads MNHEY; CDR2 reads SMNVEV (reference sequence). The ends were cut back, 6 bases at V and 0 bases at J, with 12 bases in the middle. The CDR3 length is 14 residues. Here the CDR3 DNA reads TGTGCCAGCAGGTCCCGGTTCGACTCCTACGAGCAGTACTTC. Amino acid sequence: CASRSRFDSYEQYF.

This clonotype was counted between two and nine times. This chain uses TRBV5-1 with TRBJ2-2, with 11 bases that match TRBD2. Germline V lookup: CDR1 SGHRS, CDR2 YFSETQ. This CDR3 is built from 17 residues. Trimming at V came to 7 bases and at J to 0 bases, leaving 8 bases not matched to a gene. The CDR3 spells CASAGTSGTANTGELFF. The DNA of the CDR3 is TGCGCCAGCGCCGGGACTAGCGGTACCGCGAACACCGGGGAGCTGTTTTTT. The full variable domain, rest sourced from reference TRBV5-1 and TRBJ2-2, is KAGVTQTPRYLIKTRGQQVTLSCSPISGHRSVSWYQQTPGQGLQFLFEYFSETQRNKGNFPGRFSGRQFSNSRSEMNVSTLELGDSALYLCASAGTSGTANTGELFFGEGSRLTVL.

This clonotype turned up a few times. J is TRBJ2-3 and V is TRBV5-1; tentatively, D is TRBD1 or TRBD2 (7 bases each). V was pared by 4 bases and J by 5 bases, with 11 bases between. The CDR3 covers 13 residues. Germline V gives CDR1 SGHRS, CDR2 YFSETQ. In DNA form, the CDR3 reads TGCGCCAGCAGCCCCAGGGGGGGAGATACGCAGTATTTT. Translated, it gives CASSPRGGDTQYF.

J is TRBJ2-3 and V is TRBV7-9; 9 bases align to TRBD1. This CDR3 region has 14 residues. J was trimmed by 3 bases and V by 5 bases; bases with no gene match: 3. The germline CDR1 and CDR2 sequences are SEHNR and FQNEAQ (reference sequence). The CDR3: CASSPDRGTDTQYF. The CDR3 DNA is TGTGCCAGCAGCCCGGACAGGGGAACAGATACGCAGTATTTT.

This clonotype was found once. The J gene is TRBJ2-7, the V gene TRBV7-9; 7 nucleotides agree with TRBD1. V trimming: 3 bases; J trimming: 4 bases; junction bases outside the gene matches: 9. The CDR3 sequence is 15 residues long. Germline loops: CDR1 SEHNR, CDR2 FQNEAQ (reference sequence). CDR3 sequence (DNA): TGTGCCAGCAGCTTCGAGGGGGCCCCGACGTACGAGCAGTACTTC. It codes for CASSFEGAPTYEQYF.

This clonotype occurred many times. The CDR3, as DNA: TGTGCCAGCAGCTTAGGGGTCTTTGGGGCCAACGTCCTGACTTTC. Translated, it gives CASSLGVFGANVLTF. The chain joins TRBV7-2 to TRBJ2-6, with D uncertain. The germline CDR1 and CDR2 sequences are SGHTA and FQGNSA. This CDR3 has 15 residues. Trimming shortened V by 1 base and J by 3 bases, and 7 bases separated the two germline ends. The whole variable domain, remainder taken from reference TRBV7-2 and TRBJ2-6, is GAGVSQSPSNKVTEKGKDVELRCDPISGHTALYWYRQSLGQGLEFLIYFQGNSAPDKSGLPSDRFSAERTGGSVSTLTIQRTQQEDSAVYLCASSLGVFGANVLTFGAGSRLTVL.

This clonotype appeared a few times. The gene calls are TRBV5-1 and TRBJ2-7; D gene uncertain. Germline CDR1 SGHRS, CDR2 YFSETQ. The V end was cut by 4 bases, the J end by 3 bases, with 8 bases between. The CDR3 is made up of 12 amino acids. The CDR3 nucleotides read TGCGCCAGCAGCGGCACAAGCTACGAGCAGTACTTC. It yields the protein CASSGTSYEQYF.

This clonotype turned up a few times. The chain has TRBV10-3 and TRBJ1-2; the D gene is possibly TRBD1 (5 bases). V lost 10 bases, J lost 6 bases, and 9 bases lay in between. The CDR3 is made up of 10 amino acids. The V gene's germline CDR1 is ENHRY and CDR2 SYGVKD. The chain's CDR3 is CASQGDGYTF. The CDR3 DNA sequence: TGTGCCAGTCAGGGAGATGGCTACACCTTC.

This clonotype was seen many times. The rearrangement uses TRBV20-1 and TRBJ1-5, with 7 bases identical to TRBD1. The germline V gene has CDR1 DFQATT and CDR2 SNEGSKA (reference sequence). After removal of 4 bases from V and 2 bases from J, the junction contained 2 bases not matched to a gene. The CDR3 totals 13 residues. DNA for the CDR3: TGCAGTGCTACCGACAGGGGCAATCAGCCCCAGCATTTT. Protein product: CSATDRGNQPQHF.

This clonotype turned up a few times. The CDR3 reads CASRTGTGNMNTEAFF. DNA of the CDR3: TGTGCCAGCCGAACCGGGACAGGGAACATGAACACTGAAGCTTTCTTT. The genes are TRBV6-1 and TRBJ1-1, with 9 bases aligning to TRBD1. CDR1 is MNHNS, CDR2 SASEGT, per germline. With V trimmed by 8 bases and J by 0 bases, 10 bases remained unmatched. The CDR3 sequence is 16 residues long.

This clonotype was counted at least ten times. This sequence joins TRBV18 and TRBJ1-6; 7 bases are a match to TRBD1. Germline V lookup: CDR1 KGHSH, CDR2 LQKENI. This CDR3 region has 14 residues. Trimming removed 1 base from V and 8 bases from J; junction bases left unmatched: 2. The CDR3 loop is CASSPQGADSPLHF. The CDR3 DNA sequence: TGTGCCAGCTCACCACAGGGGGCGGATTCACCCCTCCACTTT.

This clonotype was observed a few times. V usage is TRBV20-1 and J usage is TRBJ2-1, with no clear D. The germline V gene encodes CDR1 DFQATT and CDR2 SNEGSKA (reference sequence). The V and J ends lost 0 bases and 5 bases respectively, with 11 bases between them. The CDR3 is made up of 14 amino acids. The CDR3 is CSARDSRSNNEQFF. The CDR3 coding sequence is TGCAGTGCTAGAGATTCGAGGTCTAACAATGAGCAGTTCTTC.

This clonotype was seen a handful of times. The gene calls are TRBV7-2 and TRBJ2-1; no definite D call. V lost 5 bases to trimming and J lost 4 bases, with 9 bases between them. CDR1 SGHTA and CDR2 FQGNSA come from the germline V gene. This CDR3 comprises 13 residues. CDR3: CASSPGEYNEQFF. DNA for the CDR3: TGTGCCAGCAGCCCCGGAGAGTACAATGAGCAGTTCTTC.